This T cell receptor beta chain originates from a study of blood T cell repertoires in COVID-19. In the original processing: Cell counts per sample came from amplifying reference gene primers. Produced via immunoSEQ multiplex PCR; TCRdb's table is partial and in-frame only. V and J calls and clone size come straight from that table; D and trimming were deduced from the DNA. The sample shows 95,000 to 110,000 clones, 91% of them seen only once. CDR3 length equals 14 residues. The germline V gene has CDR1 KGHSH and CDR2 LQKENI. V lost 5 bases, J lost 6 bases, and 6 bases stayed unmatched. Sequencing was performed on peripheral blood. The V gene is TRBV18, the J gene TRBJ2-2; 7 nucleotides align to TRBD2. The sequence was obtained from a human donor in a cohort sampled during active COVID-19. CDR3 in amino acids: CASSSGLVAGELFF. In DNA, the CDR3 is TGTGCCAGCTCATCCGGACTAGTCGCCGGGGAGCTGTTTTTT.